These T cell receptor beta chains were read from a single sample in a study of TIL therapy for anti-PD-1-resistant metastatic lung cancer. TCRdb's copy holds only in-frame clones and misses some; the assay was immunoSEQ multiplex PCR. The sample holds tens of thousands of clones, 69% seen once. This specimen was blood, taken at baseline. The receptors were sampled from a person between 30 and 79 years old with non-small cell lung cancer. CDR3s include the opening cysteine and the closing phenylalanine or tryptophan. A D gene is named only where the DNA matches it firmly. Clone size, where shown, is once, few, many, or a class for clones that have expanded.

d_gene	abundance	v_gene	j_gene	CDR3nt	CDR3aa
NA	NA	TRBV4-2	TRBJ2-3	TGTGCCAGCAGCCAAGAAACTACTATGGGAGCAGATACGCAGTATTTT	CASSQETTMGADTQYF
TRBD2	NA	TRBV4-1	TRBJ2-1	TGCGCCAGCAGCCAGGAACTAGCGGGAATGTGGCCCTACAATGAGCAGTTCTTC	CASSQELAGMWPYNEQFF
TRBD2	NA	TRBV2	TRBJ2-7	TGTGCCAGCAGTGAAGTAGGTCCGGCTAGCGGATACTACGAGCAGTACTTC	CASSEVGPASGYYEQYF
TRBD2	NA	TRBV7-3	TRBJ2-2	TGTGCCAGCAGCTTAATCAGAGCGGGAGAGAACACCGGGGAGCTGTTTTTT	CASSLIRAGENTGELFF
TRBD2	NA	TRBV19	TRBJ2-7	TGTGCCAGTAGTTTAACTAGCGGGAGAGGGTACGAGCAGTACTTC	CASSLTSGRGYEQYF
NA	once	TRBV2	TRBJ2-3	TGTGCCAGCAGGCTTATCCGGGATACGCAGTATTTT	CASRLIRDTQYF
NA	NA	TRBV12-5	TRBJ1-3	TGTGCTAGTGGTTTCGTCGGGGGAAACACCATATATTTT	CASGFVGGNTIYF
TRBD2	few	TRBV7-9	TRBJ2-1	TGTGCCAGCAGCTCCCGCCGTGGACTAGCGGGTAGCAATGAGCAGTTCTTC	CASSSRRGLAGSNEQFF
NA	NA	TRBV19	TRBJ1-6	TGTGCCAGTAGTACCCGGGGGGGCCTTGGTTCACCCCTCCACTTT	CASSTRGGLGSPLHF
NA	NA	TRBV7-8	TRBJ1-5	TGTGCCAGCAGCTCAAATCGTCAGCCCCAGCATTTT	CASSSNRQPQHF
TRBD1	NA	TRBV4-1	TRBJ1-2	TGCGCCAGCAGCCAGAGGACAGGGGAGGTCTATGGCTACACCTTC	CASSQRTGEVYGYTF
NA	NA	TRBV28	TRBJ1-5	TGTGCCAGCCAGGCGCCCAATCAGCCCCAGCATTTT	CASQAPNQPQHF